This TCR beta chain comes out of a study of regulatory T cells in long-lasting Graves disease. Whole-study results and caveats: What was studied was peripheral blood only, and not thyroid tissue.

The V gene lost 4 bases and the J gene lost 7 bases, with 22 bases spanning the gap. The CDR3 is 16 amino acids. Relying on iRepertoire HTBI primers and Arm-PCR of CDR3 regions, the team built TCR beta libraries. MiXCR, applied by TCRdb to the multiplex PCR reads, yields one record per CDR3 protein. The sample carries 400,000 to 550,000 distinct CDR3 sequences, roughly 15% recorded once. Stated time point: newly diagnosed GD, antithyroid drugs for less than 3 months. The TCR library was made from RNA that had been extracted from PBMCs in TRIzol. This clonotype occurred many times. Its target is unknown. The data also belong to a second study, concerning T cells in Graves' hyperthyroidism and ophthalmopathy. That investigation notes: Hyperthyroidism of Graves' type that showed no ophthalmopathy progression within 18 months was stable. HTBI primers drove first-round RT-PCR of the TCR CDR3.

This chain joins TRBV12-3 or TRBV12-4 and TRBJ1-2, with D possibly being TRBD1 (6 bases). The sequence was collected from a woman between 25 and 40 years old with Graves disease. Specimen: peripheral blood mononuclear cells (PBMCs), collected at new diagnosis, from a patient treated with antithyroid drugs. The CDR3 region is CASSSPTTGSVFGYTF. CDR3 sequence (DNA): TGTGCCAGCAGTTCCCCCACTACAGGGTCCGTCTTTGGCTACACCTTC.